The clone carrying this TCR beta chain showed up just a few times. Its antigen remains unidentified. Other nucleotide sequences in the sample specify the same CDR3. V lost 4 bases, J lost 2 bases, and 5 bases lay in between. CDR1 and CDR2 (germline): SGHNT, YENEEA. This CDR3 spans 12 amino acids. This sample stems from a study of Ad26.COV2.S vaccination and SARS-CoV-2 variants. The overall study: Ad26.COV2.S, an intramuscular injection, was given once or twice 56 days apart.

General observations from the study: Vaccine recipients and placebo recipients showed similar non-spike TCR breadth. In vaccinated individuals, spike-specific CD8+ and CD4+ T cell responses reportedly displayed substantial breadth.

TCRdb's copy holds only in-frame clones and misses some; the assay was immunoSEQ multiplex PCR. The top ten clones hold roughly 2.5% of a sample with some 500,000 clones, about 88% of them seen once. Treatment specified: roughly 19 received Ad26.COV2.S at low or high dose, single or two shots; about five received placebo; per-sample allocation not given. On day 63 after the first injection, vaccine and placebo recipients gave samples. This vaccine is an Ad26 vector that expresses the Wuhan-strain SARS-CoV-2 spike. The sequencing here drew on peripheral blood, taken in a trial of Ad26.COV2.S vaccine versus placebo. This TCR was recovered from a person between 18 and 59 years old who received the Ad26.COV2.S COVID-19 vaccine or a placebo. This sequence joins TRBV11-3 and TRBJ1-2; D unresolved. CDR3: CASSSTNYGYTF. The CDR3 DNA reads TGTGCCAGCAGCTCCACGAACTATGGCTACACCTTC.